Listed below are T cell receptor beta chains from one sample, sequenced in a study of Graves' ophthalmopathy and Graves' hyperthyroidism. TCRdb reanalysed the multiplex PCR reads using MiXCR and keeps one entry per CDR3 protein. Among about 210,000 distinct CDR3 sequences listed, about 32% were seen once. The sample comprised peripheral blood. The receptors originated from a man aged 45 to 65 with Graves' ophthalmopathy. The CDR3 runs from the conserved cysteine through the conserved F or W. The order of the fields is V gene, CDR3 length, J gene, CDR3 protein.

>TRBV4-1|16|TRBJ2-5
CASSQDLGRPSETQYF
>TRBV20-1|14|TRBJ1-5
CSAALGFNNQPQHF
>TRBV2|13|TRBJ1-5
CASSPLGNQPQHF
>TRBV7-8|13|TRBJ2-7
CASSLARVYEQYF
>TRBV11-1|19|TRBJ2-7
CASSSNEGLGQVLSYEQYF
>TRBV6-4|13|TRBJ1-1
CATSRGMATEAFF
>TRBV29-1|12|TRBJ1-2
CSVETGLYGYTF
>TRBV5-1|11|TRBJ1-5
CASSQDQPQHF
>TRBV6-5|17|TRBJ1-2
CASSYPEGQGANYGYTF
>TRBV6-1|15|TRBJ1-2
CASSEEAGFSYGYTF
>TRBV27|14|TRBJ2-7
CASSLGGSSNEQYF
>TRBV20-1|14|TRBJ2-7
CSARDRGLSYEQYF
>TRBV6-5|15|TRBJ2-7
CASSYSLAGAYEQYF
>TRBV12-3/TRBV12-4|13|TRBJ1-1
CASSLSRDSEAFF
>TRBV6-2/TRBV6-3|15|TRBJ2-6
CASSTRPGGANVLTF
>TRBV6-5|12|TRBJ1-2
CASSTGVRGYTF
>TRBV6-1|13|TRBJ1-2
CASSPTGAYGYTF
>TRBV2|12|TRBJ1-1
CASRTGKTEAFF
>TRBV6-1|13|TRBJ1-1
CASSPGRTREAFF
>TRBV20-1|12|TRBJ1-2
CSAAGHAYGYTF
>TRBV9|15|TRBJ2-7
CASSPQGQGRYEQYF
>TRBV7-2|16|TRBJ2-5
CASSLLAAGGQETQYF
>TRBV25-1|12|TRBJ2-5
CASSSAQETQYF
>TRBV7-2|15|TRBJ1-1
CASSDSGHLNTEAFF
>TRBV27|15|TRBJ1-1
CARCLTGPKNTEAFF
>TRBV28|14|TRBJ1-1
CASSMTGWITEAFF
>TRBV6-1|14|TRBJ1-1
CASSRPTPDTEAFF
>TRBV6-1|15|TRBJ2-2
CASFSGTENTGELFF
>TRBV3-1|12|TRBJ1-2
CASNAGAGGYTF
>TRBV6-1|15|TRBJ1-5
CASSEALAGWQPQHF
>TRBV7-8|14|TRBJ2-7
CASSLAVTGDEQYF
>TRBV24-1|13|TRBJ2-7
CATSDLEGGEQYF
>TRBV6-1|13|TRBJ2-5
CASSRGQKETQYF
>TRBV28|16|TRBJ2-2
CASSLYGLAGTGELFF
>TRBV5-1|13|TRBJ2-1
CASSLRTFNEQFF
>TRBV20-1|12|TRBJ2-5
CSANLHQETQYF
>TRBV2|13|TRBJ2-5
CASSGQGGRAQYF
>TRBV6-1|15|TRBJ2-6
CASSPHTSGANVLTF
>TRBV6-2/TRBV6-3|15|TRBJ1-1
CASSGYRAMNTEAFF
>TRBV12-3/TRBV12-4|15|TRBJ1-1
CASTSRGTGLTEAFF
>TRBV4-1|15|TRBJ1-2
CASSQSQGPGYGYTF
>TRBV12-5|12|TRBJ1-6
CASGLVNSPLHF
>TRBV6-1|16|TRBJ1-2
CASSPYKYRENYGYTF
>TRBV24-1|13|TRBJ2-5
CATSSGGEGTQYF
>TRBV30|12|TRBJ2-7
CAWRRGVYEQYF
>TRBV12-3/TRBV12-4|15|TRBJ2-5
CASSPGTGTRETQYF
>TRBV20-1|13|TRBJ2-2
CSARTEYTGELFF
>TRBV6-1|16|TRBJ2-2
CASSEAAVQHTGELFF
>TRBV28|15|TRBJ1-1
CASSSPGSLNSEAFF
>TRBV7-8|12|TRBJ1-1
CASSFLNTEAFF
>TRBV29-1|13|TRBJ2-7
CSVEDRRVHEQYF